The clone carrying this TCR beta chain was counted between two and nine times. The CDR3 is 12 amino acids. V was clipped by 6 bases and J by 0 bases, with 4 bases between them. The data derive from a study of blood T cells in healthy people across ages. With a J-beta primer mix and a sample-barcoded 5' primer, a second PCR ran roughly 6 to 12 cycles. CDR3-containing paired-end reads numbered at least 3 million in each sample. Each CDR3 protein gets one entry after TCRdb re-called the 5' RACE reads with MiXCR. The sample lists hundreds of thousands of distinct CDR3 sequences, roughly 50% seen once, with about 26% in the top ten.

V is TRBV12-3 or TRBV12-4 and J is TRBJ2-3, with no clear D. The sequence derives from a man aged 35-49 years in good health. Sequencing used blood. For the CDR3, the DNA is TGTGCCAGCAGATTCAGCACAGATACGCAGTATTTT. It specifies CASRFSTDTQYF.